This T cell receptor (beta chain) is drawn from a study of blood T cell repertoires in COVID-19. Study details: The United States, Italy and Spain provided the acute and convalescent COVID-19 samples.

Libraries were prepared by immunoSEQ multiplex PCR; TCRdb keeps only in-frame clonotypes and omits some of them. The sample has 150,000 or so clones, around 85% seen once; the top ten hold around 8.4%. Cohort allocation depended upon clinical history that participants reported. The CDR3 sequence is 14 residues long. The V and J ends lost 4 bases and 6 bases respectively, with 12 bases between them. Looked up from germline, CDR1 is LGHDT and CDR2 is YNNKEL (reference sequence). This sequence was found in a man aged 45 to 65 who had recovered from COVID-19. This sequence joins TRBV3-1 (or the pseudogene TRBV3-2) and TRBJ2-2, with D maybe TRBD2 (5 bases). The sequenced sample was PBMCs or T cells enriched from blood (not recorded which). The CDR3 DNA follows: TGTGCCAGCAGCCCCCTCGGGGTGTCCGGGGAGCTGTTTTTT. Translating gives CASSPLGVSGELFF.